The 27 T cell receptor beta chains in this list originate from one sample, sequenced in a study of cytomegalovirus exposure and HLA in healthy donors (dated by TCRdb to about 2017). Library creation used the immunoSEQ multiplex PCR assay. TCRdb holds this immuneACCESS table with in-frame rearrangements only. Some clones are missing; in checked studies, unresolved V genes explain under half, and the rest has no known cause. This sample holds 110,000 or so clones; roughly 90% were observed only once. The ten top clones hold less than 2.5% of the sample. Sequences were obtained from PBMCs. The origin of the receptors is a woman between 18 and 29 years old in good health and CMV-seronegative.

J is TRBJ2-1 and V is TRBV7-2; D is ambiguous. V was pared by 1 base and J by 10 bases, with 11 bases between. The germline gives CDR1 SGHTA, CDR2 FQGNSA. This CDR3 comprises 13 residues. The chain's CDR3 is CASSLDKNREQFF. CDR3 DNA: TGTGCCAGCAGCTTAGACAAAAACAGAGAGCAGTTCTTC.

The chain employs TRBV15 and TRBJ2-1, with 16 bases fitting TRBD2. With V trimmed by 1 base and J by 2 bases, 8 bases remained unmatched. The germline CDR1 and CDR2 sequences are LNHNV and YYDKDF (reference sequence). CDR3 length equals 20 residues. The CDR3 DNA sequence: TGTGCCACCAGCAGAGCGAGAGGGACTAGCGGGGGGGCAGCCTACAATGAGCAGTTCTTC. Encoded protein: CATSRARGTSGGAAYNEQFF.

In nucleotides, the CDR3 is TGTGCCAGCAGCTCTGACGCACAGGGACGCTATGGCTACACCTTC. This codes for CASSSDAQGRYGYTF. The chain employs TRBV7-2 and TRBJ1-2, with TRBD1 as a possible D gene (6 bases). V was clipped by 4 bases and J by 4 bases, with 16 bases between them. CDR3 length: 15 amino acids. Germline V lookup: CDR1 SGHTA, CDR2 FQGNSA. The full variable domain, completed using reference TRBV7-2 and TRBJ1-2, is GAGVSQSPSNKVTEKGKDVELRCDPISGHTALYWYRQSLGQGLEFLIYFQGNSAPDKSGLPSDRFSAERTGGSVSTLTIQRTQQEDSAVYLCASSSDAQGRYGYTFGSGTRLTVV.

This clone came up once. The gene calls are TRBV28 and TRBJ2-7; no clear D gene. V was shortened by 6 bases and J by 4 bases, with 10 bases between the two germline ends. CDR1 and CDR2 from the germline V gene are MDHEN and SYDVKM. The CDR3 has 12 amino acids. This CDR3 reads CASSPTLYEQYF. CDR3 DNA: TGTGCCAGCAGCCCTACCTTATACGAGCAGTACTTC.

The gene calls are TRBV18 and TRBJ2-4, with 7 bases matching TRBD2. This CDR3 comprises 19 residues. The germline CDR1 and CDR2 sequences are KGHSH and LQKENI. J was trimmed by 1 base and V by 5 bases; bases with no gene match: 17. CDR3 amino acids: CASSRFLQGGIEAKNIQYF. DNA for the CDR3: TGTGCCAGCTCAAGGTTCCTGCAGGGAGGGATTGAGGCCAAAAACATTCAGTACTTC.

V gene TRBV2 combines with J gene TRBJ2-2; D remains ambiguous. V was trimmed by 3 bases and J by 7 bases, leaving 9 bases between them. CDR3 length equals 13 residues. Germline assignment: CDR1 SNHLY and CDR2 FYNNEI. This chain's CDR3 is CASSEFSGGELFF. The CDR3 DNA is TGTGCCAGCAGTGAGTTTAGTGGCGGGGAGCTGTTTTTT.

The rearrangement links TRBV4-3 to TRBJ2-7, with D hard to call. Trimming left V 1 base short and J 2 bases short, with 15 bases between. The germline gives CDR1 LGHNA, CDR2 YSLEER. CDR3 length equals 16 residues. Here the CDR3 DNA reads TGCGCCAGCAGCCAAGTTCACAGTCCCCGAGCCTACGAGCAGTACTTC. Translating gives CASSQVHSPRAYEQYF.

The rearrangement joins TRBV28 to TRBJ1-1; D not resolved. The CDR3 is made up of 17 amino acids. Germline V gene data show CDR1 as MDHEN and CDR2 as SYDVKM. The ends were cut back, 4 bases at V and 4 bases at J, with 22 bases in the middle. In DNA, the CDR3 is TGTGCCAGCAGTTACGCCCCTGAGATTCCCCCCGGCACTGAAGCTTTCTTT. This gives the protein CASSYAPEIPPGTEAFF.

The chain combines TRBV9 with TRBJ1-1; the D gene is possibly TRBD1 (6 bases). V was cut by 3 bases and J by 5 bases, with 17 bases left in between. The CDR3 has 15 amino acids. Germline lookup yields CDR1 SGDLS and CDR2 YYNGEE. The CDR3 coding sequence is TGTGCCAGCAGCGCCCTGGGGGGGGGCGCGACTGAAGCTTTCTTT. Its protein is CASSALGGGATEAFF.

The CDR3 DNA reads as TGCGCCAGCAGCCCGAACGGGGGAGGCCAAGAGACCCAGTACTTC. Translated, it gives CASSPNGGGQETQYF. The J gene is TRBJ2-5, the V gene TRBV5-1, with D tentatively TRBD2 (6 bases). From germline, CDR1 is SGHRS and CDR2 YFSETQ. This CDR3 comprises 15 residues. V lost 4 bases to trimming and J lost 1 base, with 14 bases between them.

Only a few counts were recorded for this clone. V is TRBV7-8 and J is TRBJ2-7; D is ambiguous. The ends were cut back, 5 bases at V and 2 bases at J, with 13 bases in the middle. Germline values: CDR1 SGHVS, CDR2 FQNEAQ. The CDR3 length is 14 residues. The chain's CDR3 is CASSLSTVTYEQYF. In DNA form, the CDR3 reads TGTGCCAGCAGCCTGTCTACGGTTACCTACGAGCAGTACTTC.

This sequence joins TRBV28 and TRBJ1-2; D uncertain. This CDR3 is 13 amino acids long. The germline V gene encodes CDR1 MDHEN and CDR2 SYDVKM. V dropped 4 bases and J dropped 4 bases, with 10 bases sitting between them. CDR3 loop: CASSSTAIYGYTF. CDR3 in DNA: TGTGCCAGCAGTTCCACAGCAATCTATGGCTACACCTTC.

The sample holds one count of this clone. The chain couples TRBV7-3 to TRBJ2-1, with 14 bases fitting TRBD2. V was clipped by 5 bases and J by 2 bases; unmatched bases: 5. The CDR3 spans 17 residues. Germline-derived CDR1 and CDR2 are SGHTA and FQGTGA. The CDR3 is CASSPMGLAGAYNEQFF. CDR3 sequence (DNA): TGTGCCAGCAGCCCAATGGGACTAGCGGGGGCCTACAATGAGCAGTTCTTC.

V gene TRBV19 combines with J gene TRBJ2-1; 7 positions match TRBD2. Trimming cost V 6 bases and J 5 bases; bases outside gene matches: 10. Germline CDR1 is LNHDA and CDR2 is SQIVND (reference sequence). This CDR3 contains 15 residues. Here the CDR3 reads CASRPSGGYHNEQFF. For the CDR3, the DNA is TGTGCCAGTAGACCTTCGGGGGGTTACCACAATGAGCAGTTCTTC. Using reference TRBV19 and TRBJ2-1 for the parts outside the CDR3, the full variable domain is DGGITQSPKYLFRKEGQNVTLSCEQNLNHDAMYWYRQDPGQGLRLIYYSQIVNDFQKGDIAEGYSVSREKKESFPLTVTSAQKNPTAFYLCASRPSGGYHNEQFFGPGTRLTVL.

The genes are TRBV28 and TRBJ2-6, with D possibly TRBD2 on 6 matching bases. The CDR3 contains 16 residues. V lost 7 bases to trimming and J lost 0 bases, with 13 bases between them. Germline V CDR1 and CDR2: MDHEN, SYDVKM. For the CDR3, the DNA is TGTGCCAGCACTCTAGGGCGGGACTCTGGGGCCAACGTCCTGACTTTC. Translated, it gives CASTLGRDSGANVLTF.

The J gene is TRBJ2-7, the V gene TRBV7-9, with 10 nucleotides matching TRBD1. The germline CDR1 and CDR2 sequences are SEHNR and FQNEAQ (reference sequence). This CDR3 has 14 amino acids. The ends lost 3 bases at V and 2 bases at J; junction bases unmatched: 1. For the CDR3, the DNA is TGTGCCAGCAGCTTGGGGACAGGGGCCTACGAGCAGTACTTC. Translated, it gives CASSLGTGAYEQYF.

V gene TRBV19 combines with J gene TRBJ2-2; 7 bases line up with TRBD1. CDR1 is LNHDA and CDR2 is SQIVND in the germline V gene (reference sequence). Trimming removed 7 bases from V and 6 bases from J; junction bases left unmatched: 8. The CDR3 contains 14 residues. The CDR3 loop reads CASTPGQFPGELFF. DNA for the CDR3: TGTGCCAGTACCCCGGGACAGTTTCCCGGGGAGCTGTTTTTT.

The chain employs TRBV28 and TRBJ1-4, with D unclear. This CDR3 contains 14 residues. Germline assignment: CDR1 MDHEN and CDR2 SYDVKM. Between the trimmed V and J ends, which lost 5 bases and 3 bases, there was a span of 10 bases. Here the CDR3 reads CASSPLGPNEKLFF. The CDR3 region has the DNA TGTGCCAGCAGTCCCTTGGGCCCTAATGAAAAACTGTTTTTT. Based on the CDR3 plus reference TRBV28 and TRBJ1-4, the full variable domain is DVKVTQSSRYLVKRTGEKVFLECVQDMDHENMFWYRQDPGLGLRLIYFSYDVKMKEKGDIPEGYSVSREKKERFSLILESASTNQTSMYLCASSPLGPNEKLFFGSGTQLSVL.

The chain joins TRBV28 to TRBJ1-2, with TRBD1 as a possible D gene (6 bases). The CDR3 extends over 15 amino acids. V was pared by 2 bases and J by 4 bases, with 14 bases between. Germline CDR1 reads MDHEN; CDR2 reads SYDVKM. The DNA for the CDR3 is TGTGCCAGCAGTTTAGGATCCACAGGGACCTATGGCTACACCTTC. Translation: CASSLGSTGTYGYTF.

The chain combines TRBV9 with TRBJ2-7; TRBD1 matches at 7 bases. From germline, CDR1 is SGDLS and CDR2 YYNGEE. The CDR3 totals 15 residues. V shed 0 bases, J shed 2 bases, and the junction held 5 bases outside the gene matches. In DNA, the CDR3 is TGTGCCAGCAGCGTAGATGGACAGGTCACCTACGAGCAGTACTTC. Translating it yields CASSVDGQVTYEQYF.

V usage is TRBV5-4 and J usage is TRBJ1-4; no clear D gene. Trimming stripped 4 bases from V and 3 bases from J, with 13 bases between. Germline values: CDR1 SGHNT, CDR2 YYREEE (reference sequence). CDR3 length equals 15 residues. The CDR3: CASSDGRLANEKLFF. CDR3 nucleotides: TGTGCCAGCAGCGACGGTCGCCTAGCTAATGAAAAACTGTTTTTT.

The chain recombines TRBV27 with TRBJ1-2, with TRBD1 matching over 8 bases. Germline CDR1 reads MNHEY; CDR2 reads SMNVEV (reference sequence). J lost 4 bases, V lost 5 bases, and 12 bases had no gene match. There are 16 residues in the CDR3. CDR3 sequence: CASSPGQGFYSYGYTF. The DNA of the CDR3 is TGTGCCAGCAGTCCTGGACAGGGTTTTTATTCCTATGGCTACACCTTC.

The J gene is TRBJ2-3, the V gene TRBV19, with TRBD2 identical over 8 bases. The germline gives CDR1 LNHDA, CDR2 SQIVND (reference sequence). The CDR3 is 13 residues long. Losses at the gene ends were 3 bases for V and 9 bases for J; bases not matched to a gene: 5. The CDR3, as DNA: TGTGCCAGTAGTATCCGGCGGGGGGACACGCAGTATTTT. Amino acids: CASSIRRGDTQYF.

The chain uses TRBV2 and TRBJ1-3; D unclear. V was cut by 4 bases and J by 0 bases, with 10 bases left in between. Germline-derived CDR1 and CDR2 are SNHLY and FYNNEI. This CDR3 spans 15 amino acids. CDR3 DNA sequence: TGTGCCAGCAGTGTTTTTCGAGGCTCTGGAAACACCATATATTTT. Protein: CASSVFRGSGNTIYF.

This sequence joins TRBV29-1 and TRBJ1-2; 11 nucleotides line up with TRBD1. The CDR3 totals 13 residues. V dropped 6 bases and J dropped 8; count of bases not matched to a gene: 8. The germline CDR1 and CDR2 sequences are SQVTM and ANQGSEA. CDR3 loop: CSVGTGGGRGYTF. DNA for the CDR3: TGCAGCGTCGGGACAGGGGGGGGACGGGGCTACACCTTC.

The V and J genes are TRBV18 and TRBJ2-7; D unresolved. The CDR3 has 13 residues. V lost 6 bases and J lost 1, with 10 bases in between. The germline CDR1 and CDR2 sequences are KGHSH and LQKENI. The CDR3: CASSLGSSYEQYF. The CDR3 coding sequence is TGTGCCAGCTCTCTAGGATCGTCCTACGAGCAGTACTTC.

The chain carries TRBV5-6 and TRBJ2-7; a possible D gene is TRBD1 (5 bases). This CDR3 is built from 14 residues. V lost 4 bases and J lost 2, with 13 bases in between. In germline, CDR1 is SGHDT, CDR2 YYEEEE. DNA of the CDR3: TGTGCCAGCAGCCCGACGACAGTAACCTACGAGCAGTACTTC. Translated, it gives CASSPTTVTYEQYF.